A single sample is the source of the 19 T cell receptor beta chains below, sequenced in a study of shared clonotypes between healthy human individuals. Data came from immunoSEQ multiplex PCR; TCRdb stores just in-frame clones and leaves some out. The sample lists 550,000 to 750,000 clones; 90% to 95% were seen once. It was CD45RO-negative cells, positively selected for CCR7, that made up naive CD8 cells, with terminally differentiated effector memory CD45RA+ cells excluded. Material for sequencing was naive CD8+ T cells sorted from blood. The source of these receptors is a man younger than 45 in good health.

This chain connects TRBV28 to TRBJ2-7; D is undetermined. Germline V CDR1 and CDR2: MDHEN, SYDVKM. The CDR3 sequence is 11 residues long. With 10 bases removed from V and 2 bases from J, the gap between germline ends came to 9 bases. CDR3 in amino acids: CATSSTYEQYF. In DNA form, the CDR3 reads TGTGCCACCTCATCGACCTACGAGCAGTACTTC.

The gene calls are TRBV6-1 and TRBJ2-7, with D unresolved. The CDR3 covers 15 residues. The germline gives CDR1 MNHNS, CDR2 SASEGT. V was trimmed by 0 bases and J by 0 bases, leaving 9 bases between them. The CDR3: CASSEAGSRSYEQYF. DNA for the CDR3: TGTGCCAGCAGTGAAGCAGGGTCCCGCTCCTACGAGCAGTACTTC.

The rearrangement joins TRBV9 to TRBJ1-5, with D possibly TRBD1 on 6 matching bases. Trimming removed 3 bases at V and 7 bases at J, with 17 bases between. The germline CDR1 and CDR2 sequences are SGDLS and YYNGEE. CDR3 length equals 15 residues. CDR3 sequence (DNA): TGTGCCAGCAGCGCCGAGGGGGGGCTGAGCCAGCCCCAGCATTTT. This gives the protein CASSAEGGLSQPQHF.

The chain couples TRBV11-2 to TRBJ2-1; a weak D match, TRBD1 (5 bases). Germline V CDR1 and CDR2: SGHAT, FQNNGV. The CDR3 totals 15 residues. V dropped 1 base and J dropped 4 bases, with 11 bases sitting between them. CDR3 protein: CASSLGTTAYNEQFF. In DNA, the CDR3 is TGTGCCAGCAGCTTAGGGACGACAGCATACAATGAGCAGTTCTTC.

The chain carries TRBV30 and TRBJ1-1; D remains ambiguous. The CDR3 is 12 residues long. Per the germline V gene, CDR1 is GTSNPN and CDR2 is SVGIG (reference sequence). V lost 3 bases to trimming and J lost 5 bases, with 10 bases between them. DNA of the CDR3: TGTGCCTGGAGCCCGGAAGGTACTGAAGCTTTCTTT. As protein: CAWSPEGTEAFF.

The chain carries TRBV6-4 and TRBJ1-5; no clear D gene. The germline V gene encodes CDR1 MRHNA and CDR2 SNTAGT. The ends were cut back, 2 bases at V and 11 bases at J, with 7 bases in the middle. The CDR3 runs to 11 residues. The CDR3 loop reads CASSDGVAQHF. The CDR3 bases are TGTGCCAGCAGTGACGGGGTAGCCCAGCATTTT.

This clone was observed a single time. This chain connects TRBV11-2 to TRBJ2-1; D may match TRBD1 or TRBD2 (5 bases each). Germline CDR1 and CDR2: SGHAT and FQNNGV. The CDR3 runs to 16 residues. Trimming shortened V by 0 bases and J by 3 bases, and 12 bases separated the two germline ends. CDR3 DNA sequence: TGTGCCAGCAGCTTAGAGGGACCGGGACGCTACAATGAGCAGTTCTTC. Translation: CASSLEGPGRYNEQFF.

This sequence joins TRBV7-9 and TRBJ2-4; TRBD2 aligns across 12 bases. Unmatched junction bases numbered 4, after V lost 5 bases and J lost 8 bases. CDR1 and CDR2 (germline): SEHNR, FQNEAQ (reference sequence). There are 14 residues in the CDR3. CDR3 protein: CASSTTSGSDIQYF. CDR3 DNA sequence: TGTGCCAGCAGCACGACTAGCGGGAGTGACATTCAGTACTTC. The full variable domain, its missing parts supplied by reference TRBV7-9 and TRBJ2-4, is DTGVSQNPRHKITKRGQNVTFRCDPISEHNRLYWYRQTLGQGPEFLTYFQNEAQLEKSRLLSDRFSAERPKGSFSTLEIQRTEQGDSAMYLCASSTTSGSDIQYFGAGTRLSVL.

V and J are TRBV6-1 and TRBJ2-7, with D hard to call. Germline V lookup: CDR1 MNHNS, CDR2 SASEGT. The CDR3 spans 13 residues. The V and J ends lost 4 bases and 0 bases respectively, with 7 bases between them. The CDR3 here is CASSVWSSYEQYF. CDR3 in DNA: TGTGCCAGCAGTGTTTGGAGCTCCTACGAGCAGTACTTC.

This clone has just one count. The CDR3 loop is CASSPTSGDGDEQFF. CDR3 nucleotide sequence: TGCGCCAGCAGCCCAACCAGTGGGGACGGCGATGAGCAGTTCTTC. This chain uses TRBV4-3 with TRBJ2-1; D possibly matches TRBD1 or TRBD2 (5 bases each). The CDR3 consists of 15 residues. V was trimmed by 4 bases and J by 8 bases, leaving 18 bases between them. CDR1 is LGHNA, CDR2 YSLEER, per germline.

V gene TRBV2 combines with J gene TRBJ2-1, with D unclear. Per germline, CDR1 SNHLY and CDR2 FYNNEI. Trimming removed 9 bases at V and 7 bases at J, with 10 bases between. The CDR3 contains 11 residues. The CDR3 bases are TGTGCCAGTCCGTCGAGGAATGAGCAGTTCTTC. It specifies CASPSRNEQFF.

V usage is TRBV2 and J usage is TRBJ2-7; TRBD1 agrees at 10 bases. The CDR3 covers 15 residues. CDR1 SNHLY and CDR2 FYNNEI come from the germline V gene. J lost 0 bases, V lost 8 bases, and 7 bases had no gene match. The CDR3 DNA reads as TGTGCCAGCCGCGAGGGACAGGGGCTCTCCTACGAGCAGTACTTC. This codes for CASREGQGLSYEQYF.

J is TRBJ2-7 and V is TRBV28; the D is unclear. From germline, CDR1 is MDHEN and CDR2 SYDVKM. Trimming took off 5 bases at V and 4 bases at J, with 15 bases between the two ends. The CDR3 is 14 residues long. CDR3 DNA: TGTGCCAGCAGTGGCAGAGAAAAAATTTACGAGCAGTACTTC. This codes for CASSGREKIYEQYF.

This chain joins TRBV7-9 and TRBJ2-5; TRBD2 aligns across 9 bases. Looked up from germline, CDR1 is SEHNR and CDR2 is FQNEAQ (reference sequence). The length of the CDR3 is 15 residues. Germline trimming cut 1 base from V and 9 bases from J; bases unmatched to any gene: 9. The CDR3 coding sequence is TGTGCCAGCAGCTTAGGGCTAGCGGGGATTGAGGCCCAGTACTTC. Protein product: CASSLGLAGIEAQYF.

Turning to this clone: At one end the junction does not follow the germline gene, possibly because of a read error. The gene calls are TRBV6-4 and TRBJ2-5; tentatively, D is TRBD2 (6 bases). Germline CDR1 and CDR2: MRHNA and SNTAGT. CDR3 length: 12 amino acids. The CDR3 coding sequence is TGTGCCAGCAGTGGGGGGGTAGAGGCCCAGTACTTC. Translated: CASSGGVEAQYF.

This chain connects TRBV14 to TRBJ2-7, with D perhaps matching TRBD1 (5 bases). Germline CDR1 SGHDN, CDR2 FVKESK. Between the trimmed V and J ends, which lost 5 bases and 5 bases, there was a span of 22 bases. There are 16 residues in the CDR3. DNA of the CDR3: TGTGCCAGCAGCTCCCGCCTGGGGCAGGGCAAGGACGAGCAGTACTTC. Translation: CASSSRLGQGKDEQYF.

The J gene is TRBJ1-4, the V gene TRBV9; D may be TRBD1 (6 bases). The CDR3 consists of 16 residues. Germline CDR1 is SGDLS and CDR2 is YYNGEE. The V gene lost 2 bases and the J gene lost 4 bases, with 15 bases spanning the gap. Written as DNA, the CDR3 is TGTGCCAGCAGCGTCGGACAGAGATCCTTTAATGAAAAACTGTTTTTT. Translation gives CASSVGQRSFNEKLFF.

CDR3 nucleotides: TGCAGCGCCACAGGGAACACTGAAGCTTTCTTT. Encoded protein: CSATGNTEAFF. The chain combines TRBV29-1 with TRBJ1-1, with D perhaps matching TRBD1 (5 bases). The V end lost 7 bases, the J end lost 1 base, and 7 bases lay between the germline ends. The V gene's germline CDR1 is SQVTM and CDR2 ANQGSEA. The CDR3 spans 11 residues.

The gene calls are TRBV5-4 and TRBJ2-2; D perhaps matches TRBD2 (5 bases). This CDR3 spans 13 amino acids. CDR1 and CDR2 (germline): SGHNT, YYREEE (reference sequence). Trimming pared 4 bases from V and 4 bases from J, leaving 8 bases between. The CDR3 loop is CASSEGPTGELFF. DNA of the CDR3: TGTGCCAGCAGCGAGGGCCCCACCGGGGAGCTGTTTTTT.